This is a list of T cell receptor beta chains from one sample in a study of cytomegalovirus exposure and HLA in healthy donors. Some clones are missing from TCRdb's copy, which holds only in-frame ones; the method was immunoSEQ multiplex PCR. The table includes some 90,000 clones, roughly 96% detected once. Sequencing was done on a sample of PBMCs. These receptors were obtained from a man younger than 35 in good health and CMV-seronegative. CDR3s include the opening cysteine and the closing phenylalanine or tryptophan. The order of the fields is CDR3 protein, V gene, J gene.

CDR3 protein: CASSSGGSFSGNTIYF; V gene: TRBV7-9; J gene: TRBJ1-3
CDR3 protein: CASSRREDRKNEQFF; V gene: TRBV18; J gene: TRBJ2-1
CDR3 protein: CASSLGGTVGGDTQYF; V gene: TRBV9; J gene: TRBJ2-3
CDR3 protein: CASSPGTGTNTEAFF; V gene: TRBV27; J gene: TRBJ1-1
CDR3 protein: CASSYSGASNYGYTF; V gene: TRBV6-5; J gene: TRBJ1-2
CDR3 protein: CASSLEGRDGYTF; V gene: TRBV27; J gene: TRBJ1-2
CDR3 protein: CASSDVRGAAQPQHF; V gene: TRBV10-2; J gene: TRBJ1-5
CDR3 protein: CAISAGTANQPQHF; V gene: TRBV10-3; J gene: TRBJ1-5
CDR3 protein: CASSPRQGRETQYF; V gene: TRBV18; J gene: TRBJ2-5
CDR3 protein: CASSLSLAGVGTDTQYF; V gene: TRBV5-1; J gene: TRBJ2-3
CDR3 protein: CASSPGWGRVTYEQYF; V gene: TRBV5-6; J gene: TRBJ2-7
CDR3 protein: CASSQDFSYNEQFF; V gene: TRBV4-3; J gene: TRBJ2-1
CDR3 protein: CASSLSGDRATDTQYF; V gene: TRBV7-9; J gene: TRBJ2-3
CDR3 protein: CSVQGAENTEAFF; V gene: TRBV29-1; J gene: TRBJ1-1
CDR3 protein: CASSLAGSNQPQHF; V gene: TRBV27; J gene: TRBJ1-5
CDR3 protein: CASSLGGGLNEQFF; V gene: TRBV7-2; J gene: TRBJ2-1
CDR3 protein: CASSTLTGNGYTF; V gene: TRBV5-6; J gene: TRBJ1-2
CDR3 protein: CASSRRTGILANVLTF; V gene: TRBV5-5; J gene: TRBJ2-6
CDR3 protein: CATSRVLGLGATNEKLFF; V gene: TRBV15; J gene: TRBJ1-4
CDR3 protein: CASSFYSGAKETQYF; V gene: TRBV27; J gene: TRBJ2-5
CDR3 protein: CASMIDKNTEAFF; V gene: TRBV6-5; J gene: TRBJ1-1
CDR3 protein: CASSLPRLAGVTSAPGANVLTF; V gene: TRBV5-1; J gene: TRBJ2-6
CDR3 protein: CASSQAVAGEQFF; V gene: TRBV14; J gene: TRBJ2-1
CDR3 protein: CASTEGGGNNYGYTF; V gene: TRBV7-2; J gene: TRBJ1-2
CDR3 protein: CASSRNEQFF; V gene: TRBV6-5; J gene: TRBJ2-1
CDR3 protein: CAATRQGTDTQYF; V gene: TRBV27; J gene: TRBJ2-3
CDR3 protein: CAWKPQETQYF; V gene: TRBV30; J gene: TRBJ2-5
CDR3 protein: CASSSGIGTSGRIKTDTQYF; V gene: TRBV7-6; J gene: TRBJ2-3
CDR3 protein: CATSRDLWNTEAFF; V gene: TRBV15; J gene: TRBJ1-1
CDR3 protein: CAWSVGGRRGYTF; V gene: TRBV30; J gene: TRBJ1-2
CDR3 protein: CASRRTDHYGYTF; V gene: TRBV7-9; J gene: TRBJ1-2
CDR3 protein: CASSPGGLVGYTF; V gene: TRBV6-4; J gene: TRBJ1-2
CDR3 protein: CSVDGTGEYNEQFF; V gene: TRBV29-1; J gene: TRBJ2-1
CDR3 protein: CASSSGTGTEAFF; V gene: TRBV7-8; J gene: TRBJ1-1